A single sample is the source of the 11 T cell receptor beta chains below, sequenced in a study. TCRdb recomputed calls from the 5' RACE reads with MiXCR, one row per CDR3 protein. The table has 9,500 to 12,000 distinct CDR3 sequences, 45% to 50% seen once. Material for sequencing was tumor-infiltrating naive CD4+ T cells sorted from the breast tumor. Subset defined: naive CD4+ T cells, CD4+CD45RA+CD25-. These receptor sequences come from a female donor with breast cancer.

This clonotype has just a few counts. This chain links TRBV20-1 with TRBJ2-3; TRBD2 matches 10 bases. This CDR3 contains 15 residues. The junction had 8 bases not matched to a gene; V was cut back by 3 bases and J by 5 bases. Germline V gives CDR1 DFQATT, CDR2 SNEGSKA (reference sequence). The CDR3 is CSASILAGEGDTQYF. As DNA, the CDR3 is TGCAGTGCTAGTATCCTAGCGGGAGAGGGAGATACGCAGTATTTT.

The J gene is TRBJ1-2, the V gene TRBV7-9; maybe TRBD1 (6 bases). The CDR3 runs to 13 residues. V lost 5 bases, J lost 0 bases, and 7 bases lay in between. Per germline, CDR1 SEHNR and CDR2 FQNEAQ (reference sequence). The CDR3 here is CASSRTANYGYTF. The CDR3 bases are TGTGCCAGCAGCAGGACAGCTAACTATGGCTACACCTTC.

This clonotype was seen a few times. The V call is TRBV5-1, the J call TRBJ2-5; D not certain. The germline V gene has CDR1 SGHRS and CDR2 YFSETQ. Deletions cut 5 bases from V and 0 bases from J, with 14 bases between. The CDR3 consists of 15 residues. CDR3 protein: CASSEVTWYQETQYF. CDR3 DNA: TGCGCCAGCAGTGAGGTTACATGGTACCAAGAGACCCAGTACTTC.

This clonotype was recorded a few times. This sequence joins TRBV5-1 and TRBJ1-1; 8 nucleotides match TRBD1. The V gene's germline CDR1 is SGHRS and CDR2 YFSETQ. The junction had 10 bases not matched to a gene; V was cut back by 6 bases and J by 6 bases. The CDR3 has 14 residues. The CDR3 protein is CASTARAGGAEAFF. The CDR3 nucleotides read TGCGCCAGCACAGCCAGGGCAGGGGGCGCTGAAGCTTTCTTT.

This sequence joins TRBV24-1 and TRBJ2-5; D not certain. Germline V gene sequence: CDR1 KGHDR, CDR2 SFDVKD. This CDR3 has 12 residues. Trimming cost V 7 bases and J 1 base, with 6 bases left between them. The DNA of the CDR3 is TGTGCCACCAGAGGCAGCCAAGAGACCCAGTACTTC. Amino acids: CATRGSQETQYF.

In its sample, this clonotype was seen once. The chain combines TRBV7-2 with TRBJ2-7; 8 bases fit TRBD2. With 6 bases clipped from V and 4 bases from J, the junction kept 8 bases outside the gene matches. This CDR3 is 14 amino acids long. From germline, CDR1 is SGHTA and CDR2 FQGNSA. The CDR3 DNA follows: TGTGCCAGCAGTCGGGAGGGCCGACAGTACGAGCAGTACGTC. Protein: CASSREGRQYEQYV.

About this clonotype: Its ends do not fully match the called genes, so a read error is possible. This CDR3 reads CSVEEGGYGFTF. The CDR3 DNA sequence: TGCAGCGTTGAAGAAGGCGGGTATGGCTTCACCTTC. V and J are TRBV29-1 and TRBJ1-2; no reliable D call. The CDR3 is 12 amino acids. CDR1 SQVTM and CDR2 ANQGSEA come from the germline V gene. The variable domain in full, with the rest retrieved from reference TRBV29-1 and TRBJ1-2, is SAVISQKPSRDICQRGTSLTIQCQVDSQVTMMFWYRQQPGQSLTLIATANQGSEATYESGFVIDKFPISRPNLTFSTLTVSNMSPEDSSIYLCSVEEGGYGFTFGSGTRLTVV.

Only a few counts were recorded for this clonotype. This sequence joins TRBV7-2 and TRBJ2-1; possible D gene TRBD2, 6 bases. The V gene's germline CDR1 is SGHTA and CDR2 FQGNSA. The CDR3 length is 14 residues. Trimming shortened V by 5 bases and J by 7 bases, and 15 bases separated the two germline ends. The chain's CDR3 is CASSPAGLPNEQFF. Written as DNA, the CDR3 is TGTGCCAGCAGCCCAGCGGGCCTACCAAATGAGCAGTTCTTC.

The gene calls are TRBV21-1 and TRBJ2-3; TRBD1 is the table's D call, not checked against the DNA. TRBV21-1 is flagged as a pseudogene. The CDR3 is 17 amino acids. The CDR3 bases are TGTGCCAGCAGCAACATTGAGCGCGGGACCTCCACAGATACGCAGTATTTT. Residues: CASSNIERGTSTDTQYF.

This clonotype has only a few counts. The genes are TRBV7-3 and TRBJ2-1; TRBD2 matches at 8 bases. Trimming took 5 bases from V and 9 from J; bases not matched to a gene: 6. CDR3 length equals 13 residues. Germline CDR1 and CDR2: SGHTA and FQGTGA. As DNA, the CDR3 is TGTGCCAGCAGCCGGGGCGGGGGGACTGAGCAGTTCTTC. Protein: CASSRGGGTEQFF. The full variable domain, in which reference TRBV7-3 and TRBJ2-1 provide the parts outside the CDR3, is GAGVSQTPSNKVTEKGKYVELRCDPISGHTALYWYRQSLGQGPEFLIYFQGTGAADDSGLPNDRFFAVRPEGSVSTLKIQRTERGDSAVYLCASSRGGGTEQFFGPGTRLTVL.

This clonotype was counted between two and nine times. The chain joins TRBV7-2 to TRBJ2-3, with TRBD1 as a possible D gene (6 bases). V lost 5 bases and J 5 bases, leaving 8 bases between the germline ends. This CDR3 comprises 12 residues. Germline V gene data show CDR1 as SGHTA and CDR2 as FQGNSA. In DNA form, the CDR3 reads TGTGCCAGCAGCCCACAGGGAGATACGCAGTATTTT. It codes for CASSPQGDTQYF. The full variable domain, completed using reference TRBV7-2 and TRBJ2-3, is GAGVSQSPSNKVTEKGKDVELRCDPISGHTALYWYRQSLGQGLEFLIYFQGNSAPDKSGLPSDRFSAERTGGSVSTLTIQRTQQEDSAVYLCASSPQGDTQYFGPGTRLTVL.